This is a list of T cell receptor beta chains from one sample in a study of cytomegalovirus exposure and HLA in healthy donors. Only in-frame clones appear in the TCRdb table, and some are missing; sequencing was by immunoSEQ multiplex PCR. Of some 160,000 clones listed, around three quarters are singletons. The material sequenced was PBMCs. These receptors originate from a woman in her 30s in good health and CMV-seronegative. Both conserved end residues are part of each CDR3. The D gene is left open where the match is weak. Clone size, where shown, is once, few, many, or a class for clones that have expanded.

j_call v_call clone_size d_call cdr3_aa cdr3_nt
TRBJ2-7 TRBV10-2 . TRBD1 CASTGTGSSYEQYF TGCGCCAGCACCGGGACAGGCTCCTCCTACGAGCAGTACTTC
TRBJ1-2 TRBV18 . TRBD1 CASSPPTGEDDYTF TGTGCCAGCTCACCACCTACAGGGGAAGATGACTACACCTTC
TRBJ1-2 TRBV27 . . CASSLSGGPGYGYTF TGTGCCAGCAGTTTATCCGGGGGGCCTGGTTATGGCTACACCTTC
TRBJ2-7 TRBV7-8 . TRBD1 CASSLVRTGTYEQYF TGTGCCAGCAGCTTAGTTAGGACAGGTACCTACGAGCAGTACTTC
TRBJ2-7 TRBV11-2 . . CASRPPSATYEQYF TGTGCCAGCAGACCACCTAGCGCCACCTACGAGCAGTACTTC
TRBJ1-4 TRBV27 . . CASSRESGNEKLFF TGTGCCAGCAGTCGGGAATCCGGTAATGAAAAACTGTTTTTT
TRBJ2-1 TRBV7-9 . . CASSPSDRTQFF TGTGCCAGCAGCCCGTCTGACAGGACCCAGTTCTTC
TRBJ2-7 TRBV5-1 . . CASSLRQEAYEQYF TGCGCCAGCAGCTTGCGGCAGGAGGCTTACGAGCAGTACTTC
TRBJ2-7 TRBV6-1 . . CASSEWGEYSYEQYF TGTGCCAGCAGTGAATGGGGAGAATACTCCTACGAGCAGTACTTC
TRBJ1-3 TRBV23-1 . . CASSQSIDWNSGNTIYF TGCGCCAGCAGTCAATCTATAGACTGGAACTCTGGAAACACCATATATTTT
TRBJ1-1 TRBV19 . TRBD1 CASSSGTGGATEAFF TGTGCCAGTAGTTCCGGGACAGGGGGAGCGACTGAAGCTTTCTTT
TRBJ2-2 TRBV5-6 few TRBD1 CASSLSGRGTGELFF TGTGCCAGCAGCTTGTCGGGCAGGGGGACCGGGGAGCTGTTTTTT
TRBJ1-2 TRBV6-6 . . CASSYYGGVGGYTF TGTGCCAGCAGTTACTATGGAGGGGTGGGAGGCTACACCTTC
TRBJ1-1 TRBV16 . . CASSQGGEAFF TGTGCCAGCAGCCAAGGCGGCGAAGCTTTCTTT
TRBJ1-3 TRBV28 . . CASSLKTSLSGNTIYF TGTGCCAGCAGTTTAAAGACATCTCTCTCTGGAAACACCATATATTTT
TRBJ2-2 TRBV7-9 . . CSSSLGRDSGEETGELFF TGTTCCAGCAGCCTAGGACGAGATTCAGGGGAAGAGACCGGGGAGCTGTTTTTT